The rows below give T cell receptor beta chains drawn from one sample of a study of human T cells and chemical hapten exposure. TCRdb passed the RACE reads through MiXCR, listing each CDR3 protein once. The sample has 70,000 to 85,000 distinct CDR3 sequences, over 8.5% seen once. The material sequenced was whole blood. The receptor set was obtained from a male donor in good health. Some clones in this sample may be carry-over from other donors' samples. Each CDR3 is given with its conserved first and last residue. A D gene is named only where the DNA matches it firmly. Where a row states a size, it is once, few, many or the class of an expanded clone; other rows omit it.

J: TRBJ2-3; size: few; V: TRBV7-2; D: TRBD2; DNA: TGTGCCAGCAGCCAAGGCGCGGGACTAGCGATTACAGATACGCAGTATTTT; CDR3: CASSQGAGLAITDTQYF
J: TRBJ2-1; size: few; V: TRBV13; D: .; DNA: TGTGCCAGCAGCTCGGCAGGGGAGGTAGGCTACAATGAGCAGTTCTTC; CDR3: CASSSAGEVGYNEQFF
J: TRBJ2-3; size: few; V: TRBV7-7; D: TRBD2; DNA: TGTGCCAGCAGCGAAGGGACTAGCGCTAGCACAGATACGCAGTATTTT; CDR3: CASSEGTSASTDTQYF
J: TRBJ1-2; size: .; V: TRBV6-2/TRBV6-3; D: .; DNA: TGTGCCAGCGGTCCCCTCCTCGGGCAGGTTGAGGATGGCTACACCTTC; CDR3: CASGPLLGQVEDGYTF
J: TRBJ1-6; size: many; V: TRBV13; D: .; DNA: TGTGCCAGCAGCACCTTCCGTAGACAGCTGAATAATTCACCCCTCCACTTT; CDR3: CASSTFRRQLNNSPLHF
J: TRBJ2-3; size: .; V: TRBV20-1; D: TRBD1; DNA: TGCAGTGCTAGGGACAGGGCAGCAGATACGCAGTATTTT; CDR3: CSARDRAADTQYF
J: TRBJ1-4; size: .; V: TRBV6-5; D: .; DNA: TGTGCCAGCAGCCTCGGGACGTTCAAGGTTAATGAAAAACTGTTTTTT; CDR3: CASSLGTFKVNEKLFF
J: TRBJ1-5; size: .; V: TRBV6-2/TRBV6-3; D: .; DNA: TGTGCCAGCACTACCTCCCCACCGGGGGGGGATCAGCCCCAGCATTTT; CDR3: CASTTSPPGGDQPQHF
J: TRBJ1-1; size: many; V: TRBV29-1; D: .; DNA: TGCAGCGTTGAAGAGGGTATGAACACTGAAGCTTTCTTT; CDR3: CSVEEGMNTEAFF
J: TRBJ1-6; size: few; V: TRBV6-2/TRBV6-3; D: .; DNA: TGTGCCAGCAGTTTCGACAGGTTCCACTTT; CDR3: CASSFDRFHF